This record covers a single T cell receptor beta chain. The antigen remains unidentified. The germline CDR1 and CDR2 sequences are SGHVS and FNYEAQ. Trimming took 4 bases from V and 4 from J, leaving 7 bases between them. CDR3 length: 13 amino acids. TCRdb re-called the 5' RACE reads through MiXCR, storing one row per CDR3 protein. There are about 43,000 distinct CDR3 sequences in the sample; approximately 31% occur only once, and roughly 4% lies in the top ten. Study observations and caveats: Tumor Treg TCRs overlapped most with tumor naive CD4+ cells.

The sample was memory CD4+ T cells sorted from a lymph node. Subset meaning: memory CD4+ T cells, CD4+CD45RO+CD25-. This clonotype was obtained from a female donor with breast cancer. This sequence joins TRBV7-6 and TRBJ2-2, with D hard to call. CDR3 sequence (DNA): TGTGCCAGCAGCTCTAAAGTCACCGGGGAGCTGTTTTTT. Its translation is CASSSKVTGELFF.